These 8 T cell receptor beta chains were all obtained from the same sample, sequenced in a study of vaccination effects on CD4 cells after COVID-19. No antigen has been assigned to these receptors. In the ViraFEST assay, antigen-specific CD4+ clonotypes were identified by expansion after peptide-pool stimulation. Having been cultured for ten to eleven days, the cells underwent CD4+ T cell isolation. Each participant received a vaccine that was either BNT162b2 or mRNA-1273, given as two doses. Assay used: immunoSEQ multiplex PCR; TCRdb lists only in-frame clones, some missing. Of roughly 70,000 clones in the sample, 74% were seen once. The sample in question was CD4+ T cells from PBMCs cultured with HCoV-229E spike peptides, obtained after COVID-19 vaccination. The receptors were sampled from a human donor who received a COVID-19 vaccine.

The chain employs TRBV10-1 and TRBJ2-3, with 11 positions matching TRBD2. CDR3 length equals 16 residues. The J segment lost 1 base and the V segment lost 6 bases, leaving 6 bases of the junction unmatched. Germline assignment: CDR1 WNHNN and CDR2 SYGVQD (reference sequence). The CDR3 bases are TGCGCCAGCAGCGCACAACTAGCGGGGGGCACAGATACGCAGTATTTT. As protein: CASSAQLAGGTDTQYF.

V is TRBV7-8 and J is TRBJ1-4; 8 positions agree with TRBD1. CDR1 is SGHVS, CDR2 FQNEAQ, per germline. The trim removed 5 bases at V and 8 bases at J, leaving 10 bases unmatched. This CDR3 comprises 15 residues. CDR3 sequence (DNA): TGTGCCAGCAGCCAGGGACAGGCCGGTAGGGAAAAACTGTTTTTT. Amino acid sequence: CASSQGQAGREKLFF.

Only a few counts were recorded for this clone. The chain combines TRBV3-1 (or the pseudogene TRBV3-2) with TRBJ2-5; D gene uncertain. This CDR3 has 14 amino acids. V lost 1 base to trimming and J lost 5 bases, with 11 bases between them. Germline V lookup: CDR1 LGHDT, CDR2 YNNKEL (reference sequence). Here the CDR3 reads CASSQVSVRETQYF. CDR3 sequence (DNA): TGTGCCAGCAGCCAAGTCAGCGTTAGGGAGACCCAGTACTTC.

The V gene is TRBV2, the J gene TRBJ2-3; D possibly corresponds to TRBD1 (5 bases). Germline V gene lookup returns CDR1 SNHLY and CDR2 FYNNEI. Trimming stripped 0 bases from V and 4 bases from J, with 11 bases between. There are 15 residues in the CDR3. CDR3 nucleotides: TGTGCCAGCAGTGAAGCGGGGCCTCCTTCAGATACGCAGTATTTT. Amino acid sequence: CASSEAGPPSDTQYF.

The chain uses TRBV5-1 and TRBJ1-2; 9 bases align to TRBD1. Germline loops: CDR1 SGHRS, CDR2 YFSETQ. The CDR3 consists of 15 residues. The V gene end was trimmed by 3 bases and the J gene end by 4 bases; junction bases not matched to a gene: 7. The CDR3 region has the DNA TGCGCCAGCAGCTCCTCGACAGGGGGGGTCTATGGCTACACCTTC. Its translation is CASSSSTGGVYGYTF.

The chain carries TRBV3-1 (or the pseudogene TRBV3-2) and TRBJ2-5; TRBD1 aligns across 9 bases. CDR3 length: 14 residues. Germline V gene data show CDR1 as LGHDT and CDR2 as YNNKEL (reference sequence). Germline trimming cut 2 bases from V and 4 bases from J; bases unmatched to any gene: 2. The CDR3 reads CASSQRGQGETQYF. The CDR3 DNA reads TGTGCCAGCAGCCAAAGGGGACAGGGAGAGACCCAGTACTTC.

This chain links TRBV6-5 with TRBJ2-5; 11 bases are a match to TRBD1. V gave up 6 bases and J gave up 3 bases; unmatched junction bases: 6. Germline CDR1 MNHEY, CDR2 SVGAGI. CDR3 length: 15 residues. The DNA for the CDR3 is TGTGCCAGCAGGAGGACAGGGGGCGCGGAAGAGACCCAGTACTTC. It is translated as CASRRTGGAEETQYF.

The chain combines TRBV11-2 with TRBJ2-3, with 7 bases lining up with TRBD1. The CDR3 is made up of 17 amino acids. V gave up 4 bases and J gave up 3 bases; unmatched junction bases: 13. Germline lookup yields CDR1 SGHAT and CDR2 FQNNGV. The CDR3: CASSSDRVGVGTDTQYF. The DNA of the CDR3 is TGTGCCAGCAGCTCCGACAGGGTCGGGGTTGGGACAGATACGCAGTATTTT.